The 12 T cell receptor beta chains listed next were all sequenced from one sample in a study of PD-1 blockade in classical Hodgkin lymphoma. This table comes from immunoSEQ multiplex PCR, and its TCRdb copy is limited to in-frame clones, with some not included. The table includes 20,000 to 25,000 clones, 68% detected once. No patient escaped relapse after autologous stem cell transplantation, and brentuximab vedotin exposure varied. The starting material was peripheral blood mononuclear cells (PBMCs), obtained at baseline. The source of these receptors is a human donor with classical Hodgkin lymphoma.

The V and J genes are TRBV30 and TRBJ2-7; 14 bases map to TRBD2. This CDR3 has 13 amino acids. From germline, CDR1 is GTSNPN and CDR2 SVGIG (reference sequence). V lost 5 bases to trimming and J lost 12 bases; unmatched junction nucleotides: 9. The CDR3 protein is CAWDSGLAGVRYF. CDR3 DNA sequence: TGTGCCTGGGACTCGGGACTAGCGGGAGTCCGGTACTTC.

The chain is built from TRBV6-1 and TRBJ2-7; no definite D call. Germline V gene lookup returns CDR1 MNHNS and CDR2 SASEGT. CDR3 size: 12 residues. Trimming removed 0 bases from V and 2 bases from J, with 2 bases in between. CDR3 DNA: TGTGCCAGCAGTGAAGCCCCCTACGAGCAGTACTTC. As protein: CASSEAPYEQYF.

The DNA for the CDR3 is TGCAGCGTTACCCGCGGGTGGGGCCCCTACGAGCAGTACTTC. It specifies CSVTRGWGPYEQYF. The V gene is TRBV29-1, the J gene TRBJ2-7, with D perhaps assigned TRBD1 or TRBD2 (5 bases each). The CDR3 is 14 amino acids. V lost 5 bases to trimming and J lost 2 bases, with 16 bases between them. Germline loops: CDR1 SQVTM, CDR2 ANQGSEA.

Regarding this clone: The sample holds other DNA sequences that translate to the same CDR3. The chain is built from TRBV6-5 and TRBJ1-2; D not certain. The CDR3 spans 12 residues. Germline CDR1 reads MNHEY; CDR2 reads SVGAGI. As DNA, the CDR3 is TGTGCTAGTGCCCTGGGTGGATATGGCTACACCTTC. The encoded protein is CASALGGYGYTF.

DNA of the CDR3: TGTGCCAGCACCCCCGGGGGTTATGGAGGCTACACCTTC. The encoded protein is CASTPGGYGGYTF. The V gene is TRBV6-6, the J gene TRBJ1-2, with D maybe TRBD1 (5 bases). The CDR3 is made up of 13 amino acids. Germline CDR1 MNHNY, CDR2 SVGAGI (reference sequence). V was trimmed by 7 bases and J by 8 bases, leaving 17 bases between them.

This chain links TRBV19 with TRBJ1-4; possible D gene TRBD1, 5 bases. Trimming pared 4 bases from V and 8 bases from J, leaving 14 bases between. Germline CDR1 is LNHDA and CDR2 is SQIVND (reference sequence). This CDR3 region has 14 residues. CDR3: CASSNPKDREKLFF. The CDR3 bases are TGTGCCAGTAGTAACCCCAAAGACAGAGAAAAACTGTTTTTT.

CDR3 sequence reads: CASQNFGTGSYEQYF. CDR3 nucleotide sequence: TGCGCCAGCCAGAATTTCGGGACGGGTTCCTACGAGCAGTACTTC. The rearrangement uses TRBV5-1 and TRBJ2-7; perhaps D is TRBD1 or TRBD2 (5 bases each). The V gene lost 7 bases and the J gene lost 1 base, with 18 bases spanning the gap. Germline V gene data show CDR1 as SGHRS and CDR2 as YFSETQ. CDR3 length equals 15 residues.

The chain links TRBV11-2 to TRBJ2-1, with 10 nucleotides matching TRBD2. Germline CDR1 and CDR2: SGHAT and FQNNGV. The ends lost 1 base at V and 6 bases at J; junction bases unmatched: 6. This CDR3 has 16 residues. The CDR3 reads CASSLVSASGSNEQFF. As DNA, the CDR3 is TGTGCCAGCAGCTTAGTTTCCGCTAGCGGGAGCAATGAGCAGTTCTTC.

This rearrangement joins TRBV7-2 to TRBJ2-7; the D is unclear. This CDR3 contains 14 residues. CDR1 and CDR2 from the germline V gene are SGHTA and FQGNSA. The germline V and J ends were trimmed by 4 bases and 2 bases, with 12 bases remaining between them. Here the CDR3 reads CASSSSGFTYEQYF. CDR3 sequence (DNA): TGTGCCAGCAGCTCTTCTGGGTTTACCTACGAGCAGTACTTC.

As DNA, the CDR3 is TGTGCCAGCAGTTTAATGCGAGCTAATCAGCCCCAGCATTTT. Translating gives CASSLMRANQPQHF. V usage is TRBV28 and J usage is TRBJ1-5; D is undetermined. Germline V CDR1 and CDR2: MDHEN, SYDVKM. This CDR3 region has 14 residues. Trimming took off 2 bases at V and 4 bases at J, with 9 bases between the two ends.

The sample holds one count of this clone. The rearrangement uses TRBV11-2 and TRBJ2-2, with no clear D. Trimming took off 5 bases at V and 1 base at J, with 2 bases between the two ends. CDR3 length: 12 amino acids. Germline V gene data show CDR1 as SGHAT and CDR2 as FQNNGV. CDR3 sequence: CASSQNTGELFF. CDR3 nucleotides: TGTGCCAGCAGCCAGAACACCGGGGAGCTGTTTTTT. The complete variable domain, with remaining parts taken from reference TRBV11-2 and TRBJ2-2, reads EAGVAQSPRYKIIEKRQSVAFWCNPISGHATLYWYQQILGQGPKLLIQFQNNGVVDDSQLPKDRFSAERLKGVDSTLKIQPAKLEDSAVYLCASSQNTGELFFGEGSRLTVL.

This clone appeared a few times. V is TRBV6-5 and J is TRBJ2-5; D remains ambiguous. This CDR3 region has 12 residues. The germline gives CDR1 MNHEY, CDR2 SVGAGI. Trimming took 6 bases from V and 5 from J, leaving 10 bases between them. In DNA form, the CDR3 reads TGTGCCAGCAGGGGATTTGGGGAGACCCAGTACTTC. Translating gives CASRGFGETQYF.